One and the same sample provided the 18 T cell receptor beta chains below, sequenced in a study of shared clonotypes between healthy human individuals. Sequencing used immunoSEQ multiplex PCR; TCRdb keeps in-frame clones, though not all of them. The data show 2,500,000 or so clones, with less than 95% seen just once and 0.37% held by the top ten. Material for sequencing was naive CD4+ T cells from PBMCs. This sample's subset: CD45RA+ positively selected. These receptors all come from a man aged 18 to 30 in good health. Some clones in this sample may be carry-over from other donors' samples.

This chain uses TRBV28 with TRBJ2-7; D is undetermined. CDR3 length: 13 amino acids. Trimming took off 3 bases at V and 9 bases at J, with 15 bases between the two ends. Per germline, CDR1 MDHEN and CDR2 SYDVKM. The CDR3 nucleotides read TGTGCCAGCAGTTTGGGTGCAACCCGATGGCAGTACTTC. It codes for CASSLGATRWQYF.

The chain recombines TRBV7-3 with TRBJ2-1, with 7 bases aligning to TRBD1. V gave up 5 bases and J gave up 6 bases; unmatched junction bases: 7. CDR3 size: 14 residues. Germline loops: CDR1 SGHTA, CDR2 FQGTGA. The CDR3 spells CASSPGQTFNEQFF. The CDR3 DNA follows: TGTGCCAGCAGCCCGGGACAGACTTTCAATGAGCAGTTCTTC.

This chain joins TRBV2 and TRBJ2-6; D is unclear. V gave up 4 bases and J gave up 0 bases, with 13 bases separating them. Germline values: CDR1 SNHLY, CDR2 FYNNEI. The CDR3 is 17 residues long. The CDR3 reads CASSVKAGYSGANVLTF. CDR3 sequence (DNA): TGTGCCAGCAGTGTCAAGGCAGGCTACTCTGGGGCCAACGTCCTGACTTTC. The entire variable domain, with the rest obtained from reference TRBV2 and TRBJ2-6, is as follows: EPEVTQTPSHQVTQMGQEVILRCVPISNHLYFYWYRQILGQKVEFLVSFYNNEISEKSEIFDDQFSVERPDGSNFTLKIRSTKLEDSAMYFCASSVKAGYSGANVLTFGAGSRLTVL.

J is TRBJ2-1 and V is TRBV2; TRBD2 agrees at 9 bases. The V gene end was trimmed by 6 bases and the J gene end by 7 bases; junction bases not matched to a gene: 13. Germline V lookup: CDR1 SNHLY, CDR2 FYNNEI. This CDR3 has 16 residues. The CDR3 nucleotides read TGTGCCAGCAGCTTGGACAGTCGTCTAGCGGGAAATGAGCAGTTCTTC. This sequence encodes CASSLDSRLAGNEQFF.

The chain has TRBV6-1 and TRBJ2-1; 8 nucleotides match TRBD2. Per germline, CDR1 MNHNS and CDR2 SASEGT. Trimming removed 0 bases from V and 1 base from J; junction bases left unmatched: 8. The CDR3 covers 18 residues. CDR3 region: CASSEANLAGPSYNEQFF. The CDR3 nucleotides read TGTGCCAGCAGTGAAGCGAACCTAGCGGGCCCATCCTACAATGAGCAGTTCTTC.

CDR3 DNA: TGTGCCAGCAGCACGGGCCCCGAAGTCGGAAACACCATATATTTT. This translates into CASSTGPEVGNTIYF. This rearrangement joins TRBV9 to TRBJ1-3, with no clear D. Germline CDR1 SGDLS, CDR2 YYNGEE. The length of the CDR3 is 15 residues. Trimming removed 4 bases at V and 4 bases at J, with 15 bases between.

This chain's CDR3 is CAWKVGPYNEQFF. Written as DNA, the CDR3 is TGTGCCTGGAAGGTCGGCCCCTACAATGAGCAGTTCTTC. This chain uses TRBV30 with TRBJ2-1, with D unclear. This CDR3 spans 13 amino acids. Trimming pared 4 bases from V and 2 bases from J, leaving 9 bases between. Germline assignment: CDR1 GTSNPN and CDR2 SVGIG (reference sequence).

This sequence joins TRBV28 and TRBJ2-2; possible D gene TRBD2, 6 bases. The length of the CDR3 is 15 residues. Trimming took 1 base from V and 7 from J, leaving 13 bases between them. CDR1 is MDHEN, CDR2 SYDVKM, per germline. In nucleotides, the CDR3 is TGTGCCAGCAGTTTATCAGCGGGTGGTGGCGGGGAGCTGTTTTTT. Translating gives CASSLSAGGGGELFF.

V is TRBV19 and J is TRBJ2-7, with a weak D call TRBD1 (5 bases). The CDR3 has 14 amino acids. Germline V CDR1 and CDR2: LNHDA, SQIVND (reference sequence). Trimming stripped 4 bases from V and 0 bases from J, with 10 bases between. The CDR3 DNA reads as TGTGCCAGTAGTAGAACAGGTTTCTCCTACGAGCAGTACTTC. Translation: CASSRTGFSYEQYF.

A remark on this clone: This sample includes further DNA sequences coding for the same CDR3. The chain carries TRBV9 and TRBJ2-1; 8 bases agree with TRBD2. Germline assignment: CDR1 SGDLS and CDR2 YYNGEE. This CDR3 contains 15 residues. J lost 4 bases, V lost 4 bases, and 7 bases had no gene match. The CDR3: CASSLRLASYNEQFF. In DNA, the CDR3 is TGTGCCAGCAGCCTAAGACTAGCGTCGTACAATGAGCAGTTCTTC.

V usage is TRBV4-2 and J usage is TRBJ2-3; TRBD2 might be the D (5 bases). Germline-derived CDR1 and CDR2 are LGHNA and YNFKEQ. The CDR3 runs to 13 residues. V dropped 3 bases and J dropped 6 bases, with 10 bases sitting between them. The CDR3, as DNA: TGTGCCAGCAGCCAGGTACTAGTCGATACGCAGTATTTT. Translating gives CASSQVLVDTQYF.

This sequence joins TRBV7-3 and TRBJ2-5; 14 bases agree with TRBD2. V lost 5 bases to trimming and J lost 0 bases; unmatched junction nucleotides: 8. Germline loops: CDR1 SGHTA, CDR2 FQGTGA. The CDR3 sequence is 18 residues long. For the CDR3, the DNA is TGTGCCAGCAGCCAAACGGGACTAGCGGGAGTATACCAAGAGACCCAGTACTTC. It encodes CASSQTGLAGVYQETQYF.

For the CDR3, the DNA is TGTGCCAGCAGTGCGGAGGTCCAAGAGACCCAGTACTTC. Encoded protein: CASSAEVQETQYF. This rearrangement joins TRBV2 to TRBJ2-5; perhaps TRBD2 as D (5 bases). From germline, CDR1 is SNHLY and CDR2 FYNNEI. Trimming shortened V by 4 bases and J by 1 base, and 7 bases separated the two germline ends. This CDR3 is 13 amino acids long.

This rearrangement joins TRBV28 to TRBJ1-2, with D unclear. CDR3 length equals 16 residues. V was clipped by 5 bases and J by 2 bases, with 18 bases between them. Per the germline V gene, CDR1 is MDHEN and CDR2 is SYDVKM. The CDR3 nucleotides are TGTGCCAGCAGTACCCCTGGTGGAGTCGGCAACTATGGCTACACCTTC. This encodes CASSTPGGVGNYGYTF.

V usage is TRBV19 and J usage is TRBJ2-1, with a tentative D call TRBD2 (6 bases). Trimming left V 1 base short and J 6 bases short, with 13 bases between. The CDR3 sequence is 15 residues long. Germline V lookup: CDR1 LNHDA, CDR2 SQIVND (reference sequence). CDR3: CASSIVQGGVNEQFF. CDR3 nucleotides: TGTGCCAGTAGTATAGTTCAGGGAGGTGTCAATGAGCAGTTCTTC.

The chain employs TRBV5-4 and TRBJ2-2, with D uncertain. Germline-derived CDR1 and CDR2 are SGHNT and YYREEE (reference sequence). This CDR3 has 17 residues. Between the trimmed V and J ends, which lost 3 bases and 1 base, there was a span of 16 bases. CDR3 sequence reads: CASSWRLRAQNTGELFF. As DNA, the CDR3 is TGTGCCAGCAGCTGGCGACTGAGAGCGCAGAACACCGGGGAGCTGTTTTTT. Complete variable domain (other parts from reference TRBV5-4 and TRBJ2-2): ETGVTQSPTHLIKTRGQQVTLRCSSQSGHNTVSWYQQALGQGPQFIFQYYREEENGRGNFPPRFSGLQFPNYSSELNVNALELDDSALYLCASSWRLRAQNTGELFFGEGSRLTVL.

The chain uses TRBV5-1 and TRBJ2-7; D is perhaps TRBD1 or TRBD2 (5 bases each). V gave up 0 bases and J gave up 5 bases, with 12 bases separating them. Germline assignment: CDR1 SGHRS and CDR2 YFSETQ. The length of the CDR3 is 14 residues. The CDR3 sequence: CASSLGGPGDEQYF. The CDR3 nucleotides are TGCGCCAGCAGCTTGGGGGGCCCCGGGGACGAGCAGTACTTC.

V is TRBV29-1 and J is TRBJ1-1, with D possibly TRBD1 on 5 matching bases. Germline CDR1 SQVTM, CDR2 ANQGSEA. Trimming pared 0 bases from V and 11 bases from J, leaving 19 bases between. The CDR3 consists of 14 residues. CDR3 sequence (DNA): TGCAGCGTTGAAGATCGAGTGGGACCCCTGGGGGCTTTCTTT. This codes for CSVEDRVGPLGAFF.